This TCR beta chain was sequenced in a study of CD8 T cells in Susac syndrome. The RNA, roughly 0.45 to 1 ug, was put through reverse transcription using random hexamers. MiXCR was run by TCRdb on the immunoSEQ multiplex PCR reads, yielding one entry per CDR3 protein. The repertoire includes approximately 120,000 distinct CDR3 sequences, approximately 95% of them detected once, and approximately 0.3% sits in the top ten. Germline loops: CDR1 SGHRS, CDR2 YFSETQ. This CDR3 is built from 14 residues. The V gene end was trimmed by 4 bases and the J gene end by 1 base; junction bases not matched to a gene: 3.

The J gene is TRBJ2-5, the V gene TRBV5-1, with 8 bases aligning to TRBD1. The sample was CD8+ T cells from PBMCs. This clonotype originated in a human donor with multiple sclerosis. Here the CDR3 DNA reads TGCGCCAGCAGCCCGGGACAGGCCCAAGAGACCCAGTACTTC. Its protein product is CASSPGQAQETQYF.